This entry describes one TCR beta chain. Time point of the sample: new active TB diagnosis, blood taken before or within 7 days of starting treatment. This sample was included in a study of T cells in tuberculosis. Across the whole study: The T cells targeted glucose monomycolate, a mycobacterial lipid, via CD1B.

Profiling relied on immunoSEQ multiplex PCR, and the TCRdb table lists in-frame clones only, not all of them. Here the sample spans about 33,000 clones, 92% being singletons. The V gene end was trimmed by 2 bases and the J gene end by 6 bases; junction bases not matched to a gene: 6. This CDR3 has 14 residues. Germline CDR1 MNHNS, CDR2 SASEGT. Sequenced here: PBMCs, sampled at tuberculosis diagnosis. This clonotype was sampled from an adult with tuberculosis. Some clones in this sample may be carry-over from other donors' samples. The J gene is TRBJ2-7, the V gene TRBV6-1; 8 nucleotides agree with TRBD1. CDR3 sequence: CASSESRGRIEQYF. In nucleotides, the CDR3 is TGTGCCAGCAGTGAATCCAGGGGGCGGATCGAGCAGTACTTC.